The next 28 T cell receptor beta chains were all read from a single sample in a study of blood T cell repertoires in COVID-19. The assay was immunoSEQ multiplex PCR, and TCRdb's table has in-frame clones only and misses some. The repertoire holds roughly 180,000 clones, 85% seen once, with 8.2% in the top ten. The sample comprised peripheral blood. The receptors stem from an older woman with acute or convalescent COVID-19.

The V call is TRBV2, the J call TRBJ2-7; 7 bases agree with TRBD2. Germline CDR1 and CDR2: SNHLY and FYNNEI. Trimming removed 7 bases from V and 6 bases from J; junction bases left unmatched: 6. The CDR3 is made up of 12 amino acids. The CDR3 protein is CASKLALSEQYV. The CDR3, as DNA: TGTGCCAGCAAACTAGCGCTGAGCGAGCAGTACGTC.

The V gene is TRBV7-9, the J gene TRBJ1-1; the D is unclear. Germline CDR1 and CDR2: SEHNR and FQNEAQ (reference sequence). The V end was cut by 4 bases, the J end by 3 bases, with 9 bases between. This CDR3 has 13 amino acids. The CDR3 here is CASSWLRDTEAFF. CDR3 DNA: TGTGCCAGCAGCTGGCTCCGGGACACTGAAGCTTTCTTT.

The chain carries TRBV6-5 and TRBJ2-7; 11 nucleotides agree with TRBD2. Germline V gene data show CDR1 as MNHEY and CDR2 as SVGAGI. Trimming took 5 bases from V and 1 from J; bases not matched to a gene: 1. The CDR3 loop spans 14 amino acids. The DNA for the CDR3 is TGTGCCAGCAGTCTAGCGGGAGGATCCTACGAGCAGTACGTC. Protein sequence: CASSLAGGSYEQYV.

The gene calls are TRBV9 and TRBJ2-1; TRBD2 matches at 12 bases. This CDR3 comprises 15 residues. Unmatched junction bases numbered 4, after V lost 3 bases and J lost 6 bases. Germline V gene lookup returns CDR1 SGDLS and CDR2 YYNGEE. The CDR3 region is CASSDRGLAGNEQFF. In DNA, the CDR3 is TGTGCCAGCAGCGACAGGGGACTAGCGGGCAATGAGCAGTTCTTC.

CDR3 residues: CASRRAGLNEQYF. DNA of the CDR3: TGTGCCAGCAGGAGGGCAGGCCTAAACGAGCAGTACTTC. This chain connects TRBV27 to TRBJ2-7; weak D call: TRBD2 (5 bases). CDR1 is MNHEY and CDR2 is SMNVEV in the germline V gene (reference sequence). The V end lost 6 bases, the J end lost 5 bases, and 14 bases lay between the germline ends. The CDR3 sequence is 13 residues long.

The chain is built from TRBV5-4 and TRBJ2-7, with 8 bases identical to TRBD2. CDR1 and CDR2 (germline): SGHNT, YYREEE (reference sequence). J gave up 2 bases and V 0 bases, and 4 bases lay outside the gene matches. This CDR3 has 15 residues. In DNA form, the CDR3 reads TGTGCCAGCAGCTTGGAGGGTAGCGGGGCCTACGAGCAGTACTTC. This gives the protein CASSLEGSGAYEQYF.

V gene TRBV12-3 or TRBV12-4 combines with J gene TRBJ2-3, with 7 bases aligning to TRBD2. This CDR3 has 12 residues. Unmatched junction bases numbered 9, after V lost 5 bases and J lost 13 bases. This CDR3 reads CASSLSGKREYF. CDR3 DNA: TGTGCCAGCAGTCTGAGCGGGAAAAGGGAGTATTTT.

This chain links TRBV5-1 with TRBJ2-1, with D possibly matching TRBD2 (8 bases). V was cut by 0 bases and J by 4 bases, with 26 bases left in between. Germline V gene lookup returns CDR1 SGHRS and CDR2 YFSETQ. The CDR3 runs to 20 residues. The DNA of the CDR3 is TGCGCCAGCAGCTTGGCCCCCCCGGGACAGACGACTAGCGTATACAATGAGCAGTTCTTC. Translation: CASSLAPPGQTTSVYNEQFF.

V is TRBV28 and J is TRBJ2-5; TRBD1 aligns across 7 bases. CDR3 length equals 15 residues. J was trimmed by 1 base and V by 5 bases; bases with no gene match: 7. Looked up from germline, CDR1 is MDHEN and CDR2 is SYDVKM. The CDR3 is CASSPQGSSQETQYF. CDR3 bases: TGTGCCAGCAGTCCACAGGGGAGTAGCCAAGAGACCCAGTACTTC.

The V and J genes are TRBV6-2 or TRBV6-3 and TRBJ1-1, with D uncertain. Trimming took off 4 bases at V and 3 bases at J, with 18 bases between the two ends. Germline values: CDR1 MNHEY, CDR2 SVGEGT. CDR3 length equals 16 residues. The CDR3 nucleotides read TGTGCCAGCAGTTTCCCACAGCCCCCGAGGGACACTGAAGCTTTCTTT. Its protein is CASSFPQPPRDTEAFF.

The count of this clone is one. The rearrangement links TRBV5-4 to TRBJ1-2; 9 bases map to TRBD1. V dropped 6 bases and J dropped 8; count of bases not matched to a gene: 11. Per the germline V gene, CDR1 is SGHNT and CDR2 is YYREEE (reference sequence). The CDR3 is 14 amino acids. CDR3 loop: CASTLTGGSDGYTF. In DNA form, the CDR3 reads TGTGCCAGCACCCTGACAGGGGGTTCGGACGGCTACACCTTC. The whole variable domain, remainder taken from reference TRBV5-4 and TRBJ1-2, is ETGVTQSPTHLIKTRGQQVTLRCSSQSGHNTVSWYQQALGQGPQFIFQYYREEENGRGNFPPRFSGLQFPNYSSELNVNALELDDSALYLCASTLTGGSDGYTFGSGTRLTVV.

The V call is TRBV5-1, the J call TRBJ2-1; TRBD2 matches at 10 bases. Trimming at V came to 4 bases and at J to 7 bases, leaving 5 bases not matched to a gene. The CDR3 is made up of 14 amino acids. Germline loops: CDR1 SGHRS, CDR2 YFSETQ. CDR3 DNA sequence: TGCGCCAGCAGCCCTGGGACTAGCGAAAATGAGCAGTTCTTC. Residues: CASSPGTSENEQFF.

This clone was found a few times. This chain connects TRBV7-2 to TRBJ1-5; tentatively, D is TRBD1 (5 bases). This CDR3 has 15 residues. CDR1 SGHTA and CDR2 FQGNSA come from the germline V gene. V lost 3 bases to trimming and J lost 4 bases, with 13 bases between them. CDR3: CASSLGLSRNQPQHF. DNA of the CDR3: TGTGCCAGCAGCTTGGGGCTCTCACGGAATCAGCCCCAGCATTTT.

This clone was seen only once. This sample includes further DNA sequences coding for the same CDR3. DNA of the CDR3: TGCGCCAGCAGCTTGGGCGGCGCCTCCAATCAGCCCCAGCATTTT. Its translation: CASSLGGASNQPQHF. The chain has TRBV5-1 and TRBJ1-5; no clear D. Trimming cost V 0 bases and J 3 bases, with 10 bases left between them. The CDR3 extends over 15 amino acids. CDR1 SGHRS and CDR2 YFSETQ come from the germline V gene. Based on the CDR3 plus reference TRBV5-1 and TRBJ1-5, the full variable domain is KAGVTQTPRYLIKTRGQQVTLSCSPISGHRSVSWYQQTPGQGLQFLFEYFSETQRNKGNFPGRFSGRQFSNSRSEMNVSTLELGDSALYLCASSLGGASNQPQHFGDGTRLSIL.

In this sample, this clone turned up once. The chain carries TRBV6-1 and TRBJ2-1, with 11 positions matching TRBD2. Trimming took 2 bases from V and 6 from J; bases not matched to a gene: 3. The CDR3 runs to 15 residues. Germline CDR1 is MNHNS and CDR2 is SASEGT. The CDR3 is CASSEFLAGGNEQFF. CDR3 in DNA: TGTGCCAGCAGTGAATTCCTAGCGGGAGGCAATGAGCAGTTCTTC.

This clone was counted a few times. The chain carries TRBV11-3 and TRBJ2-1, with 12 bases fitting TRBD2. The J segment lost 2 bases and the V segment lost 2 bases, leaving 10 bases of the junction unmatched. Germline V lookup: CDR1 SGHNT, CDR2 YENEEA. CDR3 length: 19 residues. In DNA form, the CDR3 reads TGTGCCAGCAGCTTAAACGTCCGACGGACTAGCGGGACCTACAATGAGCAGTTCTTC. It yields the protein CASSLNVRRTSGTYNEQFF.

The chain joins TRBV19 to TRBJ1-2; tentative D call: TRBD1 (6 bases). V was trimmed by 4 bases and J by 1 base, leaving 7 bases between them. CDR3 size: 13 residues. Germline V gives CDR1 LNHDA, CDR2 SQIVND (reference sequence). CDR3 residues: CASSNRDNYGYTF. In nucleotides, the CDR3 is TGTGCCAGTAGTAACAGGGATAACTATGGCTACACCTTC.

The chain carries TRBV19 and TRBJ2-1, with 9 nucleotides matching TRBD2. V lost 4 bases and J lost 9; bases outside the gene matches: 7. Germline V gives CDR1 LNHDA, CDR2 SQIVND (reference sequence). The CDR3 length is 14 residues. CDR3 in amino acids: CASSSGRAGGEQFF. The CDR3 DNA reads TGTGCCAGTAGTAGCGGGAGGGCCGGCGGTGAGCAGTTCTTC.

The J gene is TRBJ2-2, the V gene TRBV30; D gene unclear. Germline-derived CDR1 and CDR2 are GTSNPN and SVGIG (reference sequence). Trimming left V 3 bases short and J 1 base short, with 9 bases between. This CDR3 contains 14 residues. This CDR3 is CAWRSDWNTGELFF. CDR3 bases: TGTGCCTGGAGAAGTGACTGGAACACCGGGGAGCTGTTTTTT.

This clone was counted once. This chain uses TRBV12-3 or TRBV12-4 with TRBJ2-3; D might be TRBD1 (5 bases). V dropped 7 bases and J dropped 4 bases, with 12 bases sitting between them. The CDR3 extends over 13 amino acids. Written as DNA, the CDR3 is TGTGCCAGCAAGCCGCTAGGGGCAGATACGCAGTATTTT. Encoded protein: CASKPLGADTQYF.

This chain connects TRBV7-9 to TRBJ1-4; maybe TRBD1 (6 bases). The CDR3 extends over 14 amino acids. Germline values: CDR1 SEHNR, CDR2 FQNEAQ (reference sequence). Trimming cost V 4 bases and J 5 bases, with 11 bases left between them. This CDR3 reads CASSSRGGNEKLFF. DNA for the CDR3: TGTGCCAGCAGCTCGAGAGGGGGAAATGAAAAACTGTTTTTT. Drawing the rest from reference TRBV7-9 and TRBJ1-4, the complete variable domain is DTGVSQNPRHKITKRGQNVTFRCDPISEHNRLYWYRQTLGQGPEFLTYFQNEAQLEKSRLLSDRFSAERPKGSFSTLEIQRTEQGDSAMYLCASSSRGGNEKLFFGSGTQLSVL.

The rearrangement links TRBV5-5 to TRBJ2-4; 10 bases are a match to TRBD1. Germline V gives CDR1 SGHKS, CDR2 YYEKEE (reference sequence). The junction had 3 bases not matched to a gene; V was cut back by 2 bases and J by 7 bases. This CDR3 region has 14 residues. CDR3 bases: TGTGCCAGCAGCTTAGGACAGGGGGGCAACATTCAGTACTTC. As protein: CASSLGQGGNIQYF.

The V gene is TRBV2, the J gene TRBJ2-7; 7 bases are shared with TRBD2. The length of the CDR3 is 13 residues. V gave up 4 bases and J gave up 3 bases; unmatched junction bases: 3. Germline V gene lookup returns CDR1 SNHLY and CDR2 FYNNEI. CDR3 amino acids: CASSGLAYYEQYF. CDR3 nucleotide sequence: TGTGCCAGCAGTGGACTAGCCTACTACGAGCAGTACTTC.

The chain carries TRBV19 and TRBJ1-1, with a possible D match to TRBD1 (5 bases). The CDR3 spans 14 residues. In germline, CDR1 is LNHDA, CDR2 SQIVND (reference sequence). V gave up 5 bases and J gave up 4 bases, with 14 bases separating them. Here the CDR3 reads CASSPQGRSTEAFF. CDR3 nucleotide sequence: TGTGCCAGTAGTCCTCAGGGTAGGAGCACTGAAGCTTTCTTT.

The CDR3 DNA follows: TGTGCCAGTAGTATGGCCGGGAGCTCCTACAATGAGCAGTTCTTC. Its translation is CASSMAGSSYNEQFF. The rearrangement links TRBV19 to TRBJ2-1; the D gene is possibly TRBD2 (6 bases). Looked up from germline, CDR1 is LNHDA and CDR2 is SQIVND (reference sequence). The V end lost 3 bases, the J end lost 0 bases, and 9 bases lay between the germline ends. The CDR3 spans 15 residues.

The chain joins TRBV6-1 to TRBJ2-3; possible D gene TRBD2, 5 bases. This CDR3 comprises 14 residues. The ends were cut back, 3 bases at V and 4 bases at J, with 11 bases in the middle. From germline, CDR1 is MNHNS and CDR2 SASEGT. CDR3 coding DNA: TGTGCCAGCAGTGATTTCCGGGGTCCAGATACGCAGTATTTT. Translation: CASSDFRGPDTQYF.

This chain joins TRBV5-1 and TRBJ2-1; 10 nucleotides agree with TRBD1. Germline-derived CDR1 and CDR2 are SGHRS and YFSETQ. CDR3 size: 15 residues. Trimming at V came to 0 bases and at J to 9 bases, leaving 6 bases not matched to a gene. For the CDR3, the DNA is TGCGCCAGCAGCTTGGAGGGACAGGGGCACGGTGAGCAGTTCTTC. Translation: CASSLEGQGHGEQFF. The variable domain in full, with the rest retrieved from reference TRBV5-1 and TRBJ2-1, is KAGVTQTPRYLIKTRGQQVTLSCSPISGHRSVSWYQQTPGQGLQFLFEYFSETQRNKGNFPGRFSGRQFSNSRSEMNVSTLELGDSALYLCASSLEGQGHGEQFFGPGTRLTVL.

Written as DNA, the CDR3 is TGTGCCTGGAGTGCCTTACAGGGAATGAACACTGAAGCTTTCTTT. This encodes CAWSALQGMNTEAFF. This chain uses TRBV30 with TRBJ1-1; the D gene is possibly TRBD1 (6 bases). The CDR3 loop spans 15 amino acids. V lost 1 base, J lost 0 bases, and 12 bases lay in between. Germline CDR1 reads GTSNPN; CDR2 reads SVGIG (reference sequence).